Below, one TCR beta chain is given with its context. The data were obtained in a study of blood T cell repertoires in COVID-19. Study context: Researchers got acute and convalescent COVID-19 samples from the United States, Italy and Spain. PBMCs, B-cell-depleted T cells, or T cells provided the cDNA or gDNA that made up the material.

Germline CDR1 is SQVTM and CDR2 is ANQGSEA. CDR3 length: 15 amino acids. The trim removed 1 base at V and 4 bases at J, leaving 9 bases unmatched. Per the original data handling: Estimates of nucleated cell counts were drawn from the amplification of reference gene primers. TCRdb's copy holds only in-frame clones and misses some; the assay was immunoSEQ multiplex PCR. V and J calls plus clone size are reproduced from that table; the DNA served to infer D and trimming. The profile shows about 220,000 clones, over 70% of them singletons. V is TRBV29-1 and J is TRBJ1-1; 7 positions match TRBD1. This sequence was found in a woman aged 70-85 years with acute or convalescent COVID-19. Sequences were obtained from peripheral blood. The CDR3 sequence: CSVEGPRQGLTEAFF. The CDR3 nucleotides are TGCAGCGTTGAAGGACCCCGACAGGGCCTCACTGAAGCTTTCTTT.